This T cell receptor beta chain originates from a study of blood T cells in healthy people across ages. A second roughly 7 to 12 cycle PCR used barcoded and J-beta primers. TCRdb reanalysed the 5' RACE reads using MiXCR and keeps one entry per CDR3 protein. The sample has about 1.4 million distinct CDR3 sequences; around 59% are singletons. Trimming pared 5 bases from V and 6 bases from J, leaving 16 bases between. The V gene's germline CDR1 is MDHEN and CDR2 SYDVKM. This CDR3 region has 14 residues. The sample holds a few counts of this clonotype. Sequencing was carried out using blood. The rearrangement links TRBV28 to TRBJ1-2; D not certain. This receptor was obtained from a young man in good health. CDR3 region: CASSVPRGHDGYTF. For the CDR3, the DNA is TGTGCCAGCAGTGTGCCACGAGGGCACGATGGCTACACCTTC.